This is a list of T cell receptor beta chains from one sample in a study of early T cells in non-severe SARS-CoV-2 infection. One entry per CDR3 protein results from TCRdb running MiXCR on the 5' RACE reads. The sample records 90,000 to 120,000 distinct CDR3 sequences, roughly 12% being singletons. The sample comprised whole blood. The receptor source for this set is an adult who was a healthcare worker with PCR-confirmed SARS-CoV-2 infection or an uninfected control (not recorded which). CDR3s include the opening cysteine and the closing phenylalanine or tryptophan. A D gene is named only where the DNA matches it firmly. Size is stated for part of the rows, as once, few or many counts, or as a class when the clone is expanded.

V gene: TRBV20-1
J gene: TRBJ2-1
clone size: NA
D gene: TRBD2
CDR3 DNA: TGCAGTGCTAGAGTAAGGGGACTAGAGGCTTTCTTC
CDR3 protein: CSARVRGLEAFF

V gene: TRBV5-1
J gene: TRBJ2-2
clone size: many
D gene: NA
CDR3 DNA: TGCGCCAGCAGCTTTAACACCCTATCGAACACCGGGGAGCTGTTTTTT
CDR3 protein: CASSFNTLSNTGELFF

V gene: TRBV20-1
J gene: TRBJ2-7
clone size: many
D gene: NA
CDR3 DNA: TGCAGTGCTAGAGATATGGGCAGAGACTACGAGCAGTACTTC
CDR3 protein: CSARDMGRDYEQYF

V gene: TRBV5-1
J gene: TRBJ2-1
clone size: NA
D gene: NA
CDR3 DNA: TGCGCCAGCAGCTTGGCCCTTGGGGATCAGTTCTTC
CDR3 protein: CASSLALGDQFF

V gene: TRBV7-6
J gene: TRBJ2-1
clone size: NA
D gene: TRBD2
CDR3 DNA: TGTGCCAGCAGCTTAACGGGGGGGCTTTACAATGAGCAGTTCTTC
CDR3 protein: CASSLTGGLYNEQFF

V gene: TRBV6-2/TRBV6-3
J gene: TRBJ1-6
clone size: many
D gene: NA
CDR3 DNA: TGTGCCAGCAGTTACTCGATGGGGAGCTCCTATAATTCACCCCTCCACTTT
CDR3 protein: CASSYSMGSSYNSPLHF

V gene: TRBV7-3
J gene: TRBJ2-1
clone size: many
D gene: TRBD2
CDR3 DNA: TGTGCCAGCAGCCCGGGAGGACTAGCGGGGGTGAGGGAGCAGTTCTTC
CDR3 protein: CASSPGGLAGVREQFF

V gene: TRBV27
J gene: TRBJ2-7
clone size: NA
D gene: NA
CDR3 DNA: TGTGCCAGCAGCGCCCATACAGGGCCGCCTGTCCTCTACGAGCAGTACTTC
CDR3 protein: CASSAHTGPPVLYEQYF

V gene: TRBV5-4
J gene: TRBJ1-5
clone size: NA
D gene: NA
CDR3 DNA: TGTGCCAGCAGCCCCGAGGTGAATCAGCCCCAGCATTTT
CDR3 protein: CASSPEVNQPQHF

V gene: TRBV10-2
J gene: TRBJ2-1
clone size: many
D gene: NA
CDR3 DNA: TGCGCCAGCAGAACAAGCGGGTTTAATGAGCAGTTCTTC
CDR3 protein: CASRTSGFNEQFF

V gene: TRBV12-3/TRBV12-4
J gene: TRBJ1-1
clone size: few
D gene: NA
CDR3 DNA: TGTGCCAGCAGCCCGCCTCCTGAAGCTTTCTTT
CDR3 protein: CASSPPPEAFF

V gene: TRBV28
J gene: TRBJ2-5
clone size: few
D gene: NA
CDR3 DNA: TGTGCCAGCAGTACCCGAACAGGGCTGGAGACCCAGTACTTC
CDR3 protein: CASSTRTGLETQYF

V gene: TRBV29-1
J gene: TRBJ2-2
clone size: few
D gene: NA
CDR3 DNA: TGCAGCAGTTTGGGGTACACCGGGGAGCTGTTTTTT
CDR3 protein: CSSLGYTGELFF

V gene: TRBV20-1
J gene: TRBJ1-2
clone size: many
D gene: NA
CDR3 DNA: TGCAGTGCTAAGACCTGGGGTCTAGGCTACACCTTC
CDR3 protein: CSAKTWGLGYTF

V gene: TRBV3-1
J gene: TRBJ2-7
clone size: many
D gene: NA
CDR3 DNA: TGTGCCAGCAGCCAAGATGCTAAGGTCGAGCAGTACTTC
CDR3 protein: CASSQDAKVEQYF

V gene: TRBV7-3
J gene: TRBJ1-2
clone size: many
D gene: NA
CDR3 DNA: TGTGCCAGCAGCTTATGGCAGGGAAGGGACTATGGCTACACCTTC
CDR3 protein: CASSLWQGRDYGYTF

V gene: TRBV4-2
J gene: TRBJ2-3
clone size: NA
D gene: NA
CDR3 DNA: TGTGCCAGCAGCCAAGAGGGTACGGTTCGGACAGATACGCAGTATTTT
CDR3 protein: CASSQEGTVRTDTQYF

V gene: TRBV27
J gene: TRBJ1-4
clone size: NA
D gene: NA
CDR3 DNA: TGTGCCAGCAGTGCCGGTGAAAAACTGTTTTTT
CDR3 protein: CASSAGEKLFF

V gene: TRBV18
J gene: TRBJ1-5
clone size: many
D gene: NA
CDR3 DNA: TGTGCCAGCTCACCAGGGGCGGGGCAGCCCCAGCATTTT
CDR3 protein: CASSPGAGQPQHF

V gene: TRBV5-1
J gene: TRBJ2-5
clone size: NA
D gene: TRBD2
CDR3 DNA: TGCGCCAGCAGCGTCGGGACTAGCGGGAGGGCATCAGAGACCCAGTACTTC
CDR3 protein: CASSVGTSGRASETQYF

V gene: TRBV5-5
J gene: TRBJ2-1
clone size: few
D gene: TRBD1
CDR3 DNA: TGTGCCAGCAGCTCCCCGGGACAGTCCTACAATGAGCAGTTCTTC
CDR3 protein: CASSSPGQSYNEQFF

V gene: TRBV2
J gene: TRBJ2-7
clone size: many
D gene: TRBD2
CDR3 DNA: TGTGCCAGCAAGAAGGGACTAGCGGGGTCCTACGAGCAGTACTTC
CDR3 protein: CASKKGLAGSYEQYF

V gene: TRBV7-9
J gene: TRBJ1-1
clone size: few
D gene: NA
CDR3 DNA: TGTGCCAGCAGCTCCCTGACAGGCTCGAACACTGAAGCTTTCTTT
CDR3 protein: CASSSLTGSNTEAFF

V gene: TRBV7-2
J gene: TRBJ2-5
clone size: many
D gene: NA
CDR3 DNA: TGTGCCAGCAGCTTGCCCCTGGAGACCCAGTACTTC
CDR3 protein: CASSLPLETQYF

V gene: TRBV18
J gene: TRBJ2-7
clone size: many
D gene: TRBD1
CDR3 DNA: TGTGCCAGCTCACCCCTCGGGACAGACTTCTACGAGCAGTACTTC
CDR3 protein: CASSPLGTDFYEQYF

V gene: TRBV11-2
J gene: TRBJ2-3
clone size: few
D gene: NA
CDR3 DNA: TGTGCCACCCCAACTCCGGGGGGCGGAGATACGCAGTATTTT
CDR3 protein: CATPTPGGGDTQYF

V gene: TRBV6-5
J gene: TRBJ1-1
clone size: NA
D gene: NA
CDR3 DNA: TGTGCCAGCAGTTACTCCCCGGCCACTGAAGCTTTCTTT
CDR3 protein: CASSYSPATEAFF

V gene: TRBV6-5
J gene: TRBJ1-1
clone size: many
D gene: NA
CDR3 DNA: TGTGCCAGCAGTTACTCTTATCGCAGGACCAACACTGAAGCTTTCTTT
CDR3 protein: CASSYSYRRTNTEAFF

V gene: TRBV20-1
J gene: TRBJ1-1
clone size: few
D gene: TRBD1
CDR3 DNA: TGCAGTGCTAGAGCTCCTGTGCCCACCGGGACAGCAAAGAACACTGAAGCTTTCTTT
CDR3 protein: CSARAPVPTGTAKNTEAFF

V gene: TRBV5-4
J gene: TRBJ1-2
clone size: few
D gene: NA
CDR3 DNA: TGTGCCAGCAGCCCCTCGGCGGGGGCGCAGAGGGGCTATGGCTACACCTTC
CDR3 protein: CASSPSAGAQRGYGYTF

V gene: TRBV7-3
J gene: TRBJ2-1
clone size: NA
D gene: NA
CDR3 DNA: TGTGCCAGCAGCTTACGTAGGGGGGAGAGGCACAATGAGCAGTTCTTC
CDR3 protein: CASSLRRGERHNEQFF

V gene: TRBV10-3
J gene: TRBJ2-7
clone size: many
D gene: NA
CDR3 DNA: TGTGCCATCAGTGAGCTTCTGGCTGTTAACTACGAGCAGTACTTC
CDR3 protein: CAISELLAVNYEQYF

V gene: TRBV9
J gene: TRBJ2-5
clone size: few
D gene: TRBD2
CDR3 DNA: TGTGCCAGCAGCGTAGCCGGACTAGCCGGAGGGCCCCAGTACTTC
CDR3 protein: CASSVAGLAGGPQYF

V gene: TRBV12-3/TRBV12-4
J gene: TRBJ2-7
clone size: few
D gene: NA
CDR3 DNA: TGTGCCAGCAGTTTTGGCGGGCAGGGTTCCCGGGGGTACGAGCAGTACTTC
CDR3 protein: CASSFGGQGSRGYEQYF

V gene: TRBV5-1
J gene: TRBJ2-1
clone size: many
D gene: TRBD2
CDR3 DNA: TGCGCCAGCAGCGATGGACTAGTTAGGGATGAGCAGTTCTTC
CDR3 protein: CASSDGLVRDEQFF

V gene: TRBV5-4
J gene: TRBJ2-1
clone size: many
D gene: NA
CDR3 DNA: TGTGCCAGCAGCTGGACCCGCACTGGGGATGAGCAGTTCTTC
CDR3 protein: CASSWTRTGDEQFF

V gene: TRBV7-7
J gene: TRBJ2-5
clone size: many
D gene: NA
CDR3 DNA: TGTGCTAGCAGCTCCGACGCGGTGGCCCAGTACTTC
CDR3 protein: CASSSDAVAQYF

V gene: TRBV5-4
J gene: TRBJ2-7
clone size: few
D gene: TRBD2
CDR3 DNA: TGTGCCAGCAGCTTGGCCGGGGGGGCCGACCGGTACTTC
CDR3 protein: CASSLAGGADRYF

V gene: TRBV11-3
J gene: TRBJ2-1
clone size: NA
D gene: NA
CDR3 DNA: TGTGCCAGCAGCCCGGGACTGTACAATGAGCAGTTCTTC
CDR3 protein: CASSPGLYNEQFF

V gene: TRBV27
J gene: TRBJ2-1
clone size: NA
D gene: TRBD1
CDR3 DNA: TGTGCCAGCTCCGGGACAGGTTACAATGAGCAGTTCTTC
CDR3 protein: CASSGTGYNEQFF

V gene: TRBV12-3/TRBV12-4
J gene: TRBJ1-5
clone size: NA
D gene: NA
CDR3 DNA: TGTGCCAGCAGTTCAGCAGGGGCCAATCAGCCCCAGCATTTT
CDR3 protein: CASSSAGANQPQHF

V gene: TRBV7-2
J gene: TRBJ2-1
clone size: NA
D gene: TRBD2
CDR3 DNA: TGTGCCAGCAGCTTAACTTTAGCGGGGGTATACAATGAGCAGTTCTTC
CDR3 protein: CASSLTLAGVYNEQFF

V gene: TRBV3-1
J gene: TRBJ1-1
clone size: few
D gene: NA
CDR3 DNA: TGTGCCAGCAGCCAAGTGATTGGCTCCATGAACACTGAAGCTTTCTTT
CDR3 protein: CASSQVIGSMNTEAFF

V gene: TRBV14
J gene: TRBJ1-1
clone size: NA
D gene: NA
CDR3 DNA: TGTGCCAGCAGCTTAAACCCCCCGAGAAACACTGAAGCTTTCTTT
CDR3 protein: CASSLNPPRNTEAFF

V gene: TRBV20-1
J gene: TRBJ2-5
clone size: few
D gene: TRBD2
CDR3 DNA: TGCAGTGCTAGAGATAGAATCCGGGGGGGTGGAGAGACCCAGTACTTC
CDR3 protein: CSARDRIRGGGETQYF

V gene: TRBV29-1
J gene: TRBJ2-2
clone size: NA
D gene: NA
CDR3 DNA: TGCAGCGTTGACTCCGTCACCGGGGAGCTGTTTTTT
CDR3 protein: CSVDSVTGELFF

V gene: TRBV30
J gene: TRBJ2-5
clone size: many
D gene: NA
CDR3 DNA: TGTGCCTGGAGCAAGGGTTTCCAAGAGACCCAGTACTTC
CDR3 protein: CAWSKGFQETQYF